Below, one T cell receptor (beta chain) is given with its context. The data derive from a study of technical replicates of blood from a handful of donors. V lost 0 bases to trimming and J lost 5 bases, with 7 bases between them. The length of the CDR3 is 13 residues. CDR1 is KGHSH, CDR2 LQKENI, per germline. Sequencing was performed with immunoSEQ multiplex PCR; in TCRdb, only in-frame clones are kept and a portion is missing. The sample shows tens of thousands of clones, more than 75% of them seen only once. This TCR derives from a human donor in good health. Some clones in this sample may be carry-over from other donors' samples. The rearrangement uses TRBV18 and TRBJ2-5; no reliable D call. Source material: PBMCs. The CDR3 region has the DNA TGTGCCAGCTCACCACCTACGAGGGAGACCCAGTACTTC. Protein product: CASSPPTRETQYF.